This T cell receptor beta chain derives from a study of monozygotic twins with inflammatory bowel disease. The CDR3 consists of 16 residues. Germline values: CDR1 SGHTA, CDR2 FQGTGA. TCRdb reprocessed the 5' RACE reads and reports one entry per CDR3 protein, with no DNA. The sample spans over 350,000 distinct CDR3 sequences; the ten largest clones claim 2% to 3%. Material: blood. This TCR was sampled from a human donor with ulcerative colitis or Crohn's disease, or a healthy co-twin of an affected twin (not recorded which). J is TRBJ2-1 and V is TRBV7-3; TCRdb selects TRBD1, and the lack of DNA leaves this call unchecked. The CDR3 protein is CASSPIFRGGYNEQFF.